The present entry profiles one T cell receptor (beta chain) with its context. Sequenced by immunoSEQ multiplex PCR; TCRdb stores in-frame clones only, minus some. The profile covers some 390,000 clones, with about 90% appearing a single time and about 2.1% taken by the ten largest. CDR1 and CDR2 (germline): SEHNR, FQNEAQ (reference sequence). There are 15 residues in the CDR3. The junction had 4 bases not matched to a gene; V was cut back by 5 bases and J by 2 bases. The data were obtained in a study of blood T cell repertoires in COVID-19. V and J are TRBV7-9 and TRBJ1-5, with 9 bases aligning to TRBD1. Material: peripheral blood. This receptor was taken from an older woman with COVID-19, enrolled during active disease. The CDR3 spells CASSQTGGGNQPQHF. DNA for the CDR3: TGTGCCAGCAGCCAGACAGGGGGGGGCAATCAGCCCCAGCATTTT.